This T cell receptor beta chain was recorded in a study of cytomegalovirus exposure and HLA in healthy donors. Per germline, CDR1 MNHNY and CDR2 SVGAGI (reference sequence). Trimming cost V 0 bases and J 5 bases; bases outside gene matches: 3. The CDR3 totals 15 residues. A multiplex PCR was run with 60 Vbeta primers and 13 Jbeta primers. Method: immunoSEQ multiplex PCR; TCRdb's copy keeps in-frame clones and lacks some. Among approximately 80,000 clones, 78% were seen once, and the ten largest hold roughly 2.6%. The chain carries TRBV6-6 and TRBJ2-1; 8 bases map to TRBD1. This TCR came from a male donor in good health and CMV-seropositive. Sequencing was carried out using PBMCs. Written as DNA, the CDR3 is TGTGCCAGCAGTTACTCGGGACAGGTAAACAATGAGCAGTTCTTC. Protein sequence: CASSYSGQVNNEQFF.